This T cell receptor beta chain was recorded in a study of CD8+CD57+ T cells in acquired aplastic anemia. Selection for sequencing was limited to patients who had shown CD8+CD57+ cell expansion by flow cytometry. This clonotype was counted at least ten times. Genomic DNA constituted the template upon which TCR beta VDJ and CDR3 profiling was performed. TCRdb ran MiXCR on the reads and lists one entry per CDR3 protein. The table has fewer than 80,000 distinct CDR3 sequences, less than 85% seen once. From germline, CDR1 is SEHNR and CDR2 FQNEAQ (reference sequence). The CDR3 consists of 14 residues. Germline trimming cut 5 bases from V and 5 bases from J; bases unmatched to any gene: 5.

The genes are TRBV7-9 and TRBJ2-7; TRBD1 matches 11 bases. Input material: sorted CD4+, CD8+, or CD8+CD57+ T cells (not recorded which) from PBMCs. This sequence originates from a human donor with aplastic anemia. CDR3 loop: CASSVGTGGHEQYF. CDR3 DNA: TGTGCCAGCAGCGTCGGGACAGGGGGACACGAGCAGTACTTC.